These 9 T cell receptor beta chains were sequenced from one sample in a study of T cell responses to AZD1222 COVID-19 vaccine. Method: immunoSEQ multiplex PCR; TCRdb's copy keeps in-frame clones and lacks some. The repertoire holds 130,000 to 150,000 clones, approximately 90% seen once, with approximately 3.1% in the top ten. The source was peripheral blood, collected on day 0 of MenACWY control vaccination. Every receptor here comes from an adult in good health.

The chain couples TRBV4-3 to TRBJ1-2; 12 nucleotides align to TRBD1. CDR1 LGHNA and CDR2 YSLEER come from the germline V gene. With V trimmed by 0 bases and J by 4 bases, 9 bases remained unmatched. There are 18 residues in the CDR3. The DNA for the CDR3 is TGCGCCAGCAGCCAAGATTTGAGGGACAGGGGGCGAAGCTATGGCTACACCTTC. Translating it yields CASSQDLRDRGRSYGYTF.

This sequence joins TRBV2 and TRBJ2-2; 7 nucleotides match TRBD1. The germline CDR1 and CDR2 sequences are SNHLY and FYNNEI. Losses at the gene ends were 5 bases for V and 2 bases for J; bases not matched to a gene: 5. This CDR3 contains 15 residues. CDR3 sequence: CASSPQGSNTGELFF. The CDR3 nucleotides are TGTGCCAGCAGTCCACAGGGGTCCAACACCGGGGAGCTGTTTTTT.

This chain joins TRBV5-6 and TRBJ2-7; 10 bases fit TRBD1. The CDR3 loop spans 14 amino acids. Germline lookup yields CDR1 SGHDT and CDR2 YYEEEE. J was trimmed by 6 bases and V by 5 bases; bases with no gene match: 8. CDR3 residues: CASSSPGQGREQYF. Written as DNA, the CDR3 is TGTGCCAGCAGTAGTCCGGGACAGGGGCGCGAGCAGTACTTC.

The chain has TRBV18 and TRBJ1-1; 8 positions match TRBD1. The length of the CDR3 is 14 residues. In germline, CDR1 is KGHSH, CDR2 LQKENI. Trimming removed 4 bases from V and 5 bases from J; junction bases left unmatched: 6. In nucleotides, the CDR3 is TGTGCCAGCTCACTCCAGGGGGCAGGGACTGAAGCTTTCTTT. Encoded protein: CASSLQGAGTEAFF.

The chain carries TRBV24-1 and TRBJ2-2; TRBD1 aligns across 7 bases. The CDR3 is made up of 12 amino acids. Germline CDR1 reads KGHDR; CDR2 reads SFDVKD. With 9 bases clipped from V and 6 bases from J, the junction kept 3 bases outside the gene matches. The CDR3: CATATGPGELFF. CDR3 DNA: TGTGCCACCGCGACAGGGCCCGGGGAGCTGTTTTTT.

The chain combines TRBV7-8 with TRBJ2-2, with D unclear. Per the germline V gene, CDR1 is SGHVS and CDR2 is FQNEAQ. The CDR3 has 16 amino acids. The V and J ends lost 4 bases and 0 bases respectively, with 12 bases between them. Here the CDR3 reads CASSSLSNANTGELFF. DNA for the CDR3: TGTGCCAGCAGCTCACTCTCAAACGCGAACACCGGGGAGCTGTTTTTT.

The chain uses TRBV6-5 and TRBJ2-1; possibly TRBD2 for D (6 bases). Trimming pared 6 bases from V and 12 bases from J, leaving 18 bases between. The CDR3 runs 13 residues. The germline CDR1 and CDR2 sequences are MNHEY and SVGAGI. The CDR3 region is CASRGRGGRGQFF. In nucleotides, the CDR3 is TGTGCCAGCAGAGGGCGGGGAGGACGAGGGCAGTTCTTC.

The genes are TRBV5-6 and TRBJ1-5; D perhaps matches TRBD1 (5 bases). This CDR3 has 16 amino acids. Looked up from germline, CDR1 is SGHDT and CDR2 is YYEEEE. V lost 2 bases and J 0 bases, leaving 12 bases between the germline ends. The CDR3 reads CASSLHPQGSNQPQHF. The CDR3 DNA is TGTGCCAGCAGCTTACACCCTCAGGGTAGCAATCAGCCCCAGCATTTT.

The CDR3 DNA follows: TGCGCCAGCGAACCCCAAAGGTCGTCGGGAGGGCTGGATACGCAGTATTTT. Protein product: CASEPQRSSGGLDTQYF. This chain links TRBV4-1 with TRBJ2-3; TRBD2 matches 8 bases. This CDR3 is built from 17 residues. Losses at the gene ends were 8 bases for V and 6 bases for J; bases not matched to a gene: 19. Germline-derived CDR1 and CDR2 are MGHRA and YSYEKL.